The 7 T cell receptor beta chains reported below all come from one sample, sequenced in a study of blood T cell repertoires in COVID-19. Using immunoSEQ multiplex PCR, the repertoire was profiled, and TCRdb retains in-frame clones only, with some absent. The sample gives around 80,000 clones, around 90% of which show up once; 0.75% to 0.8% is in the top ten. The sample comprised peripheral blood. The receptors come from a woman aged 80 or over with acute or convalescent COVID-19.

The V gene is TRBV18, the J gene TRBJ1-1, with D perhaps TRBD1 (5 bases). Germline V gives CDR1 KGHSH, CDR2 LQKENI. Trimming removed 1 base from V and 1 base from J, with 10 bases in between. CDR3 length: 15 amino acids. The CDR3 DNA sequence: TGTGCCAGCTCACCACAGGGAGGGACGAACACTGAAGCTTTCTTT. Translated, it gives CASSPQGGTNTEAFF.

The chain links TRBV19 to TRBJ1-5; tentatively, D is TRBD1 (6 bases). Germline lookup yields CDR1 LNHDA and CDR2 SQIVND (reference sequence). Trimming took 1 base from V and 7 from J, leaving 17 bases between them. The CDR3 runs 16 residues. The CDR3 DNA sequence: TGTGCCAGTAGTATAGTTGGGACAAAACGCGCCCAGCCCCAGCATTTT. As protein: CASSIVGTKRAQPQHF.

V usage is TRBV27 and J usage is TRBJ1-6; TRBD1 agrees at 8 bases. The CDR3 extends over 15 amino acids. Unmatched junction bases numbered 3, after V lost 1 base and J lost 7 bases. Germline CDR1 and CDR2: MNHEY and SMNVEV (reference sequence). CDR3 region: CASSLYRGGNSPLHF. In DNA form, the CDR3 reads TGTGCCAGCAGTTTATACAGGGGGGGAAATTCACCCCTCCACTTT.

The V and J genes are TRBV3-1 (or the pseudogene TRBV3-2) and TRBJ2-7, with a tentative D call TRBD1 (6 bases). Germline V gene data show CDR1 as LGHDT and CDR2 as YNNKEL (reference sequence). The CDR3 covers 16 residues. The ends were cut back, 0 bases at V and 2 bases at J, with 14 bases in the middle. The CDR3 DNA follows: TGTGCCAGCAGCCAAGATTTTTGGGGGCCGCCCTACGAGCAGTACTTC. Translation gives CASSQDFWGPPYEQYF.

This clone appeared once. V gene TRBV18 combines with J gene TRBJ2-3; D might be TRBD2 (6 bases). Deletions cut 3 bases from V and 4 bases from J, with 8 bases between. The CDR3 covers 13 residues. CDR1 is KGHSH and CDR2 is LQKENI in the germline V gene. CDR3 sequence reads: CASSPRDPDTQYF. The CDR3 DNA follows: TGTGCCAGCTCACCGCGGGACCCAGATACGCAGTATTTT.

The V and J genes are TRBV4-1 and TRBJ1-2; 11 bases are shared with TRBD1. The CDR3 sequence is 18 residues long. Germline trimming cut 3 bases from V and 8 bases from J; bases unmatched to any gene: 17. Germline lookup yields CDR1 MGHRA and CDR2 YSYEKL. The CDR3, as DNA: TGCGCCAGCAGCCAGGGCACCGGGACAGGGGGTAAAGTTGGCGGCTACACCTTC. It translates to CASSQGTGTGGKVGGYTF.

V is TRBV15 and J is TRBJ2-1, with D maybe TRBD1 (5 bases). The germline V and J ends were trimmed by 1 base and 0 bases, with 10 bases remaining between them. CDR1 and CDR2 (germline): LNHNV, YYDKDF (reference sequence). This CDR3 comprises 16 residues. The DNA of the CDR3 is TGTGCCACCAGCAGAGGTGGACAAAGCTCCTACAATGAGCAGTTCTTC. It encodes CATSRGGQSSYNEQFF.